This T cell receptor (beta chain) emerged from a study of Graves' ophthalmopathy and Graves' hyperthyroidism. The ends were cut back, 7 bases at V and 6 bases at J, with 7 bases in the middle. The CDR3 extends over 9 amino acids. Germline V CDR1 and CDR2: DFQATT, SNEGSKA (reference sequence). This clonotype was counted at least ten times. Using RNA transcripts, the TCR beta CDR3 regions were amplified. HTBI-primed RT-PCR formed the first round, and a multiplex PCR formed the second. TCRdb itself ran the multiplex PCR reads through MiXCR, one entry per CDR3 protein. The data contain around 1.1 million distinct CDR3 sequences, around a third of them seen just once; the ten biggest clones take up around 10%.

This chain connects TRBV20-1 to TRBJ2-7; D is possibly TRBD1 (5 bases). Sequenced: peripheral blood or thyroid tissue (not recorded which). The clonotype originates from an adult man with Graves' hyperthyroidism. The CDR3 region has the DNA TGCAGTGAGGGGTGCGAGCAGTACTTC. As protein: CSEGCEQYF.